Listed below are T cell receptor beta chains from one sample, sequenced in a study of shared clonotypes between healthy human individuals. Method: immunoSEQ multiplex PCR; TCRdb's copy keeps in-frame clones and lacks some. The sample yields 550,000 to 700,000 clones, more than 70% seen once. Material: memory CD4+ T cells sorted from blood. The source of these receptors is a woman in her thirties in good health. Both conserved end residues are part of each CDR3.

j_call | cdr3_length | v_call | cdr3_aa
TRBJ2-7 | 12 | TRBV27 | CASANTPYEQYF
TRBJ2-6 | 14 | TRBV7-6 | CASSPQAGANVLTF
TRBJ2-7 | 15 | TRBV5-1 | CASSLGGSGSYEQYF
TRBJ1-5 | 12 | TRBV6-5 | CASSDGWEPQHF
TRBJ2-7 | 15 | TRBV11-2 | CASRRDFQGIYEQYF
TRBJ1-2 | 14 | TRBV6-4 | CASSDDRGGYGYTF
TRBJ2-5 | 14 | TRBV25-1 | CASSSTGQGETQYF
TRBJ2-7 | 16 | TRBV28 | CASSSFGQGLSYEQYF
TRBJ1-2 | 13 | TRBV6-5 | CASTKDRRYGYTF
TRBJ1-1 | 14 | TRBV6-5 | CASIPQDRGTEAFF
TRBJ2-5 | 13 | TRBV6-1 | CATRTSGRETQYF
TRBJ2-3 | 14 | TRBV15 | CATSRGTGSDTQYF
TRBJ1-2 | 15 | TRBV5-4 | CASSLPTGTAYGYTF
TRBJ1-4 | 15 | TRBV5-1 | CASSPGHATNEKLFF
TRBJ1-1 | 12 | TRBV28 | CASSTTSAEAFF
TRBJ1-4 | 15 | TRBV7-2 | CASSIFGPTNEKLFF
TRBJ2-7 | 17 | TRBV4-1 | CASSQVGVLGTTYEQYF
TRBJ2-5 | 15 | TRBV9 | CASSLGGVVQETQYF